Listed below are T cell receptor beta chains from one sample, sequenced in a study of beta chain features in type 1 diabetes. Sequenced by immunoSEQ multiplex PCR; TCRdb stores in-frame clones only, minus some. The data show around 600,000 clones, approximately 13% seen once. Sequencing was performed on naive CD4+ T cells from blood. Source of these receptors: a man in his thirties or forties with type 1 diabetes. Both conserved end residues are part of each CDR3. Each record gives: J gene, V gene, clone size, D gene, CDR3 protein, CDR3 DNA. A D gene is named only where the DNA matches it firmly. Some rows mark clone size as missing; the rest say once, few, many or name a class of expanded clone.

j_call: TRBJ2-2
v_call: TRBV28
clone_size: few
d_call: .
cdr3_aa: CACEKQGPGELFF
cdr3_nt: TGTGCCTGCGAAAAACAGGGACCCGGGGAGCTGTTTTTT

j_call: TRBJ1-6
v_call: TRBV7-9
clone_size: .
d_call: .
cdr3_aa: CASSSTGPGSPLHF
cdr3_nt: TGTGCCAGCAGCTCGACAGGTCCAGGCTCACCCCTCCACTTT

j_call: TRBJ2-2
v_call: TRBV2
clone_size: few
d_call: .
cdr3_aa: CASRNDGNTGELFF
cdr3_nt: TGTGCCAGCAGGAATGACGGGAACACCGGGGAGCTGTTTTTT

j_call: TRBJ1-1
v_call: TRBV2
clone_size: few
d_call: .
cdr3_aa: CASRADMNTEAFF
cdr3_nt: TGTGCCAGCAGGGCCGACATGAACACTGAAGCTTTCTTT

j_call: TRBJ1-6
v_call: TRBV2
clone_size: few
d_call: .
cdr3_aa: CASSAIGHTPLHF
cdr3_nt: TGTGCCAGCAGTGCAATTGGACATACACCCCTCCACTTT

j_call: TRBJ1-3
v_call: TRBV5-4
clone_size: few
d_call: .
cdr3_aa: CASSPWGDGNTIYF
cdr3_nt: TGTGCCAGCAGCCCGTGGGGGGATGGAAACACCATATATTTT

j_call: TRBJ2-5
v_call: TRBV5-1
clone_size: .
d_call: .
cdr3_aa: CASSLGRAQETQYF
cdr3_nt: TGCGCCAGCAGCTTGGGCAGGGCCCAAGAGACCCAGTACTTC

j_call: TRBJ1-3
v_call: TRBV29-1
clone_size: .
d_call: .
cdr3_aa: CSVLVAGNTIYF
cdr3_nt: TGCAGCGTGTTGGTAGCTGGAAACACCATATATTTT

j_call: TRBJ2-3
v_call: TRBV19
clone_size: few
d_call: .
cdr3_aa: CASSPERGADTQYF
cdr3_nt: TGTGCCAGTAGCCCTGAGAGGGGGGCAGATACGCAGTATTTT

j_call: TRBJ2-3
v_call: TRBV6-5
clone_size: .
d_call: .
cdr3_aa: CASSYDSTDTQYF
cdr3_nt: TGTGCCAGCAGTTACGACAGCACAGATACGCAGTATTTT

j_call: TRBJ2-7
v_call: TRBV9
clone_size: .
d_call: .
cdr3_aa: CASSVGAGRDNYEQYF
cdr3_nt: TGTGCCAGCAGCGTAGGAGCAGGCCGGGACAACTACGAGCAGTACTTC

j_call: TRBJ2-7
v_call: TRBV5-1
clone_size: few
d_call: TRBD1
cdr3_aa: CASRGQGATYEQYF
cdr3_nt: TGCGCCAGCAGGGGACAGGGGGCAACCTACGAGCAGTACTTC

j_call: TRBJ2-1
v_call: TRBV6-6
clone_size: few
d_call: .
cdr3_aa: CASSYYSNEQFF
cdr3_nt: TGTGCCAGCAGTTACTACTCCAATGAGCAGTTCTTC

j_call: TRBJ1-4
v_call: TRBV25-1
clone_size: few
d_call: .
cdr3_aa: CASSEYRGDEKLFF
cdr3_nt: TGTGCCAGCAGTGAATACAGGGGAGATGAAAAACTGTTTTTT

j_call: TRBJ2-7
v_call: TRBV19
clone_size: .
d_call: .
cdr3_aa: CASKNSRSSYEQYF
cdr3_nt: TGTGCCAGTAAAAACAGTAGAAGCTCCTACGAGCAGTACTTC

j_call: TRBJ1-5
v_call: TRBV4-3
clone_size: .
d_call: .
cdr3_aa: CASSQSRAGKVNSNQPQHF
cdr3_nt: TGCGCCAGCAGCCAATCTCGGGCAGGGAAGGTAAATAGCAATCAGCCCCAGCATTTT

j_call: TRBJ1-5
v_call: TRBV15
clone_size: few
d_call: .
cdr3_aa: CATSSSRVSNQPQHF
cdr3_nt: TGTGCCACCAGCTCATCCAGGGTAAGCAATCAGCCCCAGCATTTT

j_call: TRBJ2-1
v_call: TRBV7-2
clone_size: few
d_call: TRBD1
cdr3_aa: CASSSDRGVNEQFF
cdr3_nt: TGTGCCAGCAGTTCGGACAGGGGAGTGAATGAGCAGTTCTTC

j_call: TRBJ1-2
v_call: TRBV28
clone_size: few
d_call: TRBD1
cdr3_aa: CASSFTGGGGYTF
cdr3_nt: TGTGCCAGCAGTTTCACAGGGGGCGGAGGCTACACCTTC

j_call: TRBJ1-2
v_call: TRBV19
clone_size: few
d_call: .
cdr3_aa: CASTGRSYGYTF
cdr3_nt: TGTGCCAGTACAGGGAGGAGCTATGGCTACACCTTC

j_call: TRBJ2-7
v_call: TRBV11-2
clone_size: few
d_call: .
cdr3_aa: CASSYYTIKSSYEQYF
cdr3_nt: TGTGCCAGCAGCTACTACACCATCAAGAGCTCCTACGAGCAGTACTTC

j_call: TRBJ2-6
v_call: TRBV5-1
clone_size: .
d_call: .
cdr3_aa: CASSSDPTAWSGANVLTF
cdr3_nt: TGCGCCAGCAGCTCCGATCCGACTGCTTGGTCTGGGGCCAACGTCCTGACTTTC

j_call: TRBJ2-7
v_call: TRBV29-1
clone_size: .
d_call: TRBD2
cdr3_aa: CSVAAGGAYEQYF
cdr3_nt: TGCAGCGTTGCAGCGGGGGGTGCCTACGAGCAGTACTTC

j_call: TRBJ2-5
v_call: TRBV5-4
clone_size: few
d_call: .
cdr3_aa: CASSSRGGETQYF
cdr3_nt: TGTGCCAGCAGCTCCCGAGGTGGAGAGACCCAGTACTTC

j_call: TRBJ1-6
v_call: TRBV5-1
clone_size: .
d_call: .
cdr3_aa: CASSLDAAGTNSPLHF
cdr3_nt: TGCGCCAGCAGCTTGGACGCGGCAGGAACTAATTCACCCCTCCACTTT

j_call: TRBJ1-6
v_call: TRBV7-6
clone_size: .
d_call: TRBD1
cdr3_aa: CASSKHPGRGQGDSPLHF
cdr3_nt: TGTGCCAGCAGCAAACATCCAGGCAGGGGGCAGGGGGATTCACCCCTCCACTTT

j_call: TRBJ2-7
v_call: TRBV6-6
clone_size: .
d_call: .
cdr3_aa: CASTQTGPYEQYF
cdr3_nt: TGTGCCAGCACCCAGACGGGCCCCTACGAGCAGTACTTC

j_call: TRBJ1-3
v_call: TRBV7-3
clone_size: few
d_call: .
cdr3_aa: CASSSYGTPFSGNTIYF
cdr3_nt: TGTGCCAGCAGCTCATATGGGACTCCTTTCTCTGGAAACACCATATATTTT

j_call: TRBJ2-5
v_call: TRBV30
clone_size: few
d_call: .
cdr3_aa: CAWSVTRGAYETQYF
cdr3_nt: TGTGCCTGGAGTGTAACCCGGGGGGCGTACGAGACCCAGTACTTC

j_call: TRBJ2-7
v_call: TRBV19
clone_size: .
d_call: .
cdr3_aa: CASRRQDSYEQYF
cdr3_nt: TGTGCCAGCAGAAGACAGGACTCCTACGAGCAGTACTTC

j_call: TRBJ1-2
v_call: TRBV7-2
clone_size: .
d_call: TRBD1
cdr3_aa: CASHQGDSGYGYTF
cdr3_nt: TGTGCCAGCCATCAGGGGGATTCAGGCTATGGCTACACCTTC

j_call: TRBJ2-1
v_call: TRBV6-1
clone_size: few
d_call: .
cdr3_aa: CASSVEQTYNEQFF
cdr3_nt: TGTGCCAGCAGTGTCGAACAGACCTACAATGAGCAGTTCTTC

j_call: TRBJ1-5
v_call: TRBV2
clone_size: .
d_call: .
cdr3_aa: CASRRDSNQPQHF
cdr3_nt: TGTGCCAGCAGACGGGACAGCAATCAGCCCCAGCATTTT

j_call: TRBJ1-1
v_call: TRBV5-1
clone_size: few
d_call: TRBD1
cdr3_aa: CASSPGTGGTEAFF
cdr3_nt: TGCGCCAGCAGCCCCGGGACAGGGGGCACTGAAGCTTTCTTT

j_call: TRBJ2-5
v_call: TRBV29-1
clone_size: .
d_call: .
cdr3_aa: CSVALGSALGETQYF
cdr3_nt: TGCAGCGTTGCCCTAGGGTCAGCTCTAGGGGAGACCCAGTACTTC

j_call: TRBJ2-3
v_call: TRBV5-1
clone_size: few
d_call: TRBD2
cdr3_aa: CASSLGQMTSGGTDTQYF
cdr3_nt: TGCGCCAGCAGCTTGGGACAGATGACTAGCGGGGGCACAGATACGCAGTATTTT

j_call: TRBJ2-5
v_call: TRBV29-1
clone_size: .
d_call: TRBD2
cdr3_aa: CSVLPLAGVGTQYF
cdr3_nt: TGCAGCGTCCTTCCACTAGCGGGGGTTGGGACCCAGTACTTC

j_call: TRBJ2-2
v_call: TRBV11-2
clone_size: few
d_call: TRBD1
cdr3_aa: CASSLTGATGELFF
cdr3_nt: TGTGCCAGCAGCTTAACAGGGGCCACCGGGGAGCTGTTTTTT

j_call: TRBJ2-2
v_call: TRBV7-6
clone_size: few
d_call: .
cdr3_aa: CASRRQENTGELFF
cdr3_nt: TGTGCCAGCCGGAGACAGGAGAACACCGGGGAGCTGTTTTTT